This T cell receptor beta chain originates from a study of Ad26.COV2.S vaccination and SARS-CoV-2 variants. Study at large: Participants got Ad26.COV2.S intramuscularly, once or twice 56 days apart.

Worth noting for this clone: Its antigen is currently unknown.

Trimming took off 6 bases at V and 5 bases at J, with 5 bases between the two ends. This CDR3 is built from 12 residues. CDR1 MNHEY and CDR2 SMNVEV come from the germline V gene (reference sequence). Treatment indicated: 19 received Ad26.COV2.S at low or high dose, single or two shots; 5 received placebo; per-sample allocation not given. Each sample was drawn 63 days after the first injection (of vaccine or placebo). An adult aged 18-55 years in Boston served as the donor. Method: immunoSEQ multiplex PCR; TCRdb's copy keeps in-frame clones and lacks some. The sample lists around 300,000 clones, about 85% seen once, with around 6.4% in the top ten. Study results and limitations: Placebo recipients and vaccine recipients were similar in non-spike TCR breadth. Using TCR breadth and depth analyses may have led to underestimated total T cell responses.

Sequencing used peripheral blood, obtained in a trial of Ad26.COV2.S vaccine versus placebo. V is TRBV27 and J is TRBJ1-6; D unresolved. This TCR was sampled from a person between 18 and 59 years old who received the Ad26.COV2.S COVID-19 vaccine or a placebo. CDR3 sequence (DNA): TGTGCCAGCAGATTAAATAATTCACCCCTCCACTTT. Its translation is CASRLNNSPLHF.